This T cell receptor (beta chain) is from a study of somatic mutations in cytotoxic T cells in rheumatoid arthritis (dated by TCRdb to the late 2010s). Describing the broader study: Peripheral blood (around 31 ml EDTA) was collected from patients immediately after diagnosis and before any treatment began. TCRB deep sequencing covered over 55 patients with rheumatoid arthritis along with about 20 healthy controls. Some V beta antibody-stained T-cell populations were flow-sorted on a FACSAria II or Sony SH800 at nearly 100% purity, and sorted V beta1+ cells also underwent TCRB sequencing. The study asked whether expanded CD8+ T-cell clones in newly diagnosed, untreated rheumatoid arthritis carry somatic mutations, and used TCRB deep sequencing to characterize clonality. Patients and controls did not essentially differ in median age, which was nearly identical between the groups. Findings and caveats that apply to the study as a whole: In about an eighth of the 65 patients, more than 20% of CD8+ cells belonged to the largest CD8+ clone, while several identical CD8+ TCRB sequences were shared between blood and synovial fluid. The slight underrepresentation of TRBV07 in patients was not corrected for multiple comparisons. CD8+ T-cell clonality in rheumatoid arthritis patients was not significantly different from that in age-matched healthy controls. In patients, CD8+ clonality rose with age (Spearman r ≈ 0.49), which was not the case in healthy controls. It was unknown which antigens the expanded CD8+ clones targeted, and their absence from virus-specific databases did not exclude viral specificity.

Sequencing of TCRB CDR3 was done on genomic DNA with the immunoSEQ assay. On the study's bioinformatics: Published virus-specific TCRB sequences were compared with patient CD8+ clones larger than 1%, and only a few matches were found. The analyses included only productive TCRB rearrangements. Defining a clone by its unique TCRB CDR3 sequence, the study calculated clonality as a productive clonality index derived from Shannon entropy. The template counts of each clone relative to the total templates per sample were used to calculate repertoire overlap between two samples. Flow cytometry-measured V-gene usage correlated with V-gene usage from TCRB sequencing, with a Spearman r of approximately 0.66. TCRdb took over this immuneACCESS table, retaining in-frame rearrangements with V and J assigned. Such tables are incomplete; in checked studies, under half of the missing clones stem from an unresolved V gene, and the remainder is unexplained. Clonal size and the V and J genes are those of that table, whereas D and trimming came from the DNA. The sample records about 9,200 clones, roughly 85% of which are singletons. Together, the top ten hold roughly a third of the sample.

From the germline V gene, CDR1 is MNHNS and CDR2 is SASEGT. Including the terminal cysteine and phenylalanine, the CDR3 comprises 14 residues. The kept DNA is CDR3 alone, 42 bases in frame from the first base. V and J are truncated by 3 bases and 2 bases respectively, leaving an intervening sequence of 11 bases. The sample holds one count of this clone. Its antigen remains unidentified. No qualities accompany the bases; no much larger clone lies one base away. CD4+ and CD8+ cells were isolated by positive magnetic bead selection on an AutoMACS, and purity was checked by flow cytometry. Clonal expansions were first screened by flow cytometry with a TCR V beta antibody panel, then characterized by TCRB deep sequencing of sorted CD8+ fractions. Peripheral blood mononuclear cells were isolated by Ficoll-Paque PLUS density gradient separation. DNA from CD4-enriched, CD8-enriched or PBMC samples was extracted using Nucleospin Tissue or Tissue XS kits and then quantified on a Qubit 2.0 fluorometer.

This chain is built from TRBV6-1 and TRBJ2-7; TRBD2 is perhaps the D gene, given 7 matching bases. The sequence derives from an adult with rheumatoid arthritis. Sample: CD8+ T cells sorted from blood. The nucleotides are TGTGCCAGCAGTGATGGGGGGGGCACCTACGAGCAGTACTTC. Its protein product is CASSDGGGTYEQYF.